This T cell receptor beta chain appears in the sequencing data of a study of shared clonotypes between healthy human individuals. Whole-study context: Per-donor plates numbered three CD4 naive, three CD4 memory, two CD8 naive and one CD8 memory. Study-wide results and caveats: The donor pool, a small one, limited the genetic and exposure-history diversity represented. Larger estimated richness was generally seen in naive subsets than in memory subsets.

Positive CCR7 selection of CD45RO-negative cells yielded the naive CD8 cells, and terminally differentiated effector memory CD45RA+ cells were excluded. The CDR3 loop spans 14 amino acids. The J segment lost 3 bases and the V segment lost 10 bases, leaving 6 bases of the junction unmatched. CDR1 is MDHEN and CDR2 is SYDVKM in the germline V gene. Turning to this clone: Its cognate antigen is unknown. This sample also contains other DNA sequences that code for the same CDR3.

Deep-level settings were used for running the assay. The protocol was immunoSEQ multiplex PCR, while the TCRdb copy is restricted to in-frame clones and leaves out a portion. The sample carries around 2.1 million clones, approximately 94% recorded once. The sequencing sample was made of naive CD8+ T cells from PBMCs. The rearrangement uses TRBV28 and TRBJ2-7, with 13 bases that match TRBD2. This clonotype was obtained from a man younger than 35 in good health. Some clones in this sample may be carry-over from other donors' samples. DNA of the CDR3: TGTGCCACTACCTGGACTAGCGGGAGCTACGAGCAGTACTTC. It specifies CATTWTSGSYEQYF.